A selection of T cell receptor beta chains follows, all from one sample in a study of T-cell memory formation after mild COVID-19. From the 5' RACE reads, TCRdb called clonotypes with MiXCR, one entry per CDR3 protein. In the table there are 45,000 to 50,000 distinct CDR3 sequences, over 6.5% of which are singletons. Material for sequencing was PBMCs or a T cell subset sorted from them (not recorded which). Every receptor here comes from a man between 18 and 35 years old who had mild COVID-19 (a few samples of this study predate the infection). Cell type and time point are not known. CDR3s include the opening cysteine and the closing phenylalanine or tryptophan. Each record gives: D gene, V gene, clone size, J gene, CDR3 protein, CDR3 DNA. The D gene is left open where the match is weak. Size is stated for part of the rows, as once, few or many counts, or as a class when the clone is expanded.

d_gene: TRBD2; v_gene: TRBV5-1; abundance: many; j_gene: TRBJ2-5; CDR3aa: CASSLSPAGGAQETQYF; CDR3nt: TGCGCCAGCAGCTTGAGTCCAGCGGGGGGAGCCCAAGAGACCCAGTACTTC
d_gene: .; v_gene: TRBV6-5; abundance: .; j_gene: TRBJ1-1; CDR3aa: CASSYDRAARGEAFF; CDR3nt: TGTGCCAGCAGTTACGACCGAGCGGCCCGGGGGGAAGCTTTCTTT
d_gene: .; v_gene: TRBV6-5; abundance: many; j_gene: TRBJ2-6; CDR3aa: CASRAPGAGANVLTF; CDR3nt: TGTGCCAGCAGGGCTCCGGGGGCAGGGGCCAACGTCCTGACTTTC
d_gene: .; v_gene: TRBV29-1; abundance: .; j_gene: TRBJ2-5; CDR3aa: CSSTRGGWQETQYF; CDR3nt: TGCAGCTCGACCAGGGGGGGATGGCAAGAGACCCAGTACTTC
d_gene: TRBD1; v_gene: TRBV28; abundance: .; j_gene: TRBJ2-6; CDR3aa: CASRTGVPGANVLTF; CDR3nt: TGTGCCAGCAGGACAGGGGTCCCCGGGGCCAACGTCCTGACTTTC
d_gene: .; v_gene: TRBV5-1; abundance: many; j_gene: TRBJ2-2; CDR3aa: CASSLTETSGTGELFF; CDR3nt: TGCGCCAGCAGCTTGACAGAAACCTCGGGCACCGGGGAGCTGTTTTTT
d_gene: .; v_gene: TRBV7-9; abundance: many; j_gene: TRBJ2-5; CDR3aa: CASSLPEGETQYF; CDR3nt: TGTGCCAGCAGCCTCCCCGAGGGAGAGACCCAGTACTTC
d_gene: .; v_gene: TRBV28; abundance: .; j_gene: TRBJ2-2; CDR3aa: CASSFLDGGELFF; CDR3nt: TGTGCCAGCAGTTTCCTCGACGGGGGGGAGCTGTTTTTT
d_gene: TRBD2; v_gene: TRBV7-2; abundance: many; j_gene: TRBJ2-3; CDR3aa: CASSLVLAGGTDTQYF; CDR3nt: TGTGCCAGCAGCTTAGTACTAGCGGGGGGCACAGATACGCAGTATTTT
d_gene: TRBD2; v_gene: TRBV7-2; abundance: few; j_gene: TRBJ2-3; CDR3aa: CASSFGGGADTQYF; CDR3nt: TGTGCCAGCAGCTTCGGGGGGGGTGCAGATACGCAGTATTTT
d_gene: .; v_gene: TRBV7-2; abundance: few; j_gene: TRBJ1-4; CDR3aa: CASSSDTGTRKLFF; CDR3nt: TGTGCCAGCAGCTCCGACACCGGGACAAGAAAACTGTTTTTT
d_gene: .; v_gene: TRBV5-1; abundance: few; j_gene: TRBJ1-1; CDR3aa: CASSLSAGNTEAFF; CDR3nt: TGCGCCAGCAGCTTGTCCGCAGGGAACACTGAAGCTTTCTTT
d_gene: .; v_gene: TRBV24-1; abundance: few; j_gene: TRBJ2-1; CDR3aa: CATSDWSGRSYNEQFF; CDR3nt: TGTGCCACCAGTGATTGGTCAGGGAGGTCCTACAATGAGCAGTTCTTC
d_gene: .; v_gene: TRBV5-1; abundance: .; j_gene: TRBJ2-4; CDR3aa: CASSLTGQEVDIQYF; CDR3nt: TGCGCCAGCAGCTTAACGGGGCAGGAGGTGGACATTCAGTACTTC
d_gene: .; v_gene: TRBV10-3; abundance: once; j_gene: TRBJ2-1; CDR3aa: CAISESPGRGPDYNEQFF; CDR3nt: TGTGCCATCAGTGAGTCGCCGGGGCGGGGGCCGGACTACAATGAGCAGTTCTTC
d_gene: .; v_gene: TRBV7-4; abundance: .; j_gene: TRBJ2-1; CDR3aa: CASSLRERRSSYNEQFF; CDR3nt: TGTGCCAGCAGCTTAAGGGAGAGACGGAGCTCCTACAATGAGCAGTTCTTC
d_gene: .; v_gene: TRBV28; abundance: .; j_gene: TRBJ2-3; CDR3aa: CASNSDSGTDTQYF; CDR3nt: TGTGCCAGCAATTCAGACTCAGGTACAGATACGCAGTATTTT
d_gene: .; v_gene: TRBV6-2/TRBV6-3; abundance: many; j_gene: TRBJ2-5; CDR3aa: CASSTPGTSQETQYF; CDR3nt: TGTGCCAGCAGTACACCCGGGACGAGCCAAGAGACCCAGTACTTC
d_gene: .; v_gene: TRBV5-1; abundance: many; j_gene: TRBJ2-6; CDR3aa: CASSLGDTGANVLTF; CDR3nt: TGCGCCAGCAGCTTAGGAGACACTGGGGCCAACGTCCTGACTTTC
d_gene: .; v_gene: TRBV4-3; abundance: .; j_gene: TRBJ1-5; CDR3aa: CASSQDQSQPQHF; CDR3nt: TGCGCCAGCAGCCAAGATCAGAGTCAGCCCCAGCATTTT
d_gene: TRBD1; v_gene: TRBV19; abundance: .; j_gene: TRBJ1-4; CDR3aa: CASASGTGGFEKLFF; CDR3nt: TGTGCCAGTGCTTCCGGGACAGGGGGCTTTGAAAAACTGTTTTTT
d_gene: .; v_gene: TRBV29-1; abundance: few; j_gene: TRBJ1-2; CDR3aa: CSVVDTYGYTF; CDR3nt: TGCAGCGTTGTGGACACCTATGGCTACACCTTC
d_gene: TRBD2; v_gene: TRBV20-1; abundance: medium-sized; j_gene: TRBJ2-3; CDR3aa: CSARVAQRGGQSADTQYF; CDR3nt: TGCAGTGCTAGGGTTGCCCAGCGGGGGGGCCAGTCTGCAGATACGCAGTATTTT
d_gene: TRBD1; v_gene: TRBV5-1; abundance: many; j_gene: TRBJ1-2; CDR3aa: CASSPQGPPDYGYTF; CDR3nt: TGCGCCAGCAGCCCACAGGGGCCACCAGACTATGGCTACACCTTC
d_gene: TRBD1; v_gene: TRBV12-3/TRBV12-4; abundance: many; j_gene: TRBJ2-5; CDR3aa: CASTKDRGRQTQYF; CDR3nt: TGTGCCAGCACTAAGGACAGGGGGCGGCAGACCCAGTACTTC
d_gene: .; v_gene: TRBV5-1; abundance: .; j_gene: TRBJ1-3; CDR3aa: CASSQNNRISGNTIYF; CDR3nt: TGCGCCAGCAGCCAAAATAACAGGATCTCTGGAAACACCATATATTTT
d_gene: .; v_gene: TRBV11-2; abundance: few; j_gene: TRBJ1-1; CDR3aa: CASSFQGLYTEAFF; CDR3nt: TGTGCCAGCAGCTTCCAGGGGTTGTACACTGAAGCTTTCTTT
d_gene: TRBD1; v_gene: TRBV29-1; abundance: many; j_gene: TRBJ2-2; CDR3aa: CSVADRGRTGELFF; CDR3nt: TGCAGCGTAGCGGACAGGGGGCGCACCGGGGAGCTGTTTTTT
d_gene: TRBD1; v_gene: TRBV7-3; abundance: few; j_gene: TRBJ2-5; CDR3aa: CASSPSDRAWETQYF; CDR3nt: TGTGCCAGCAGCCCTTCGGACAGGGCCTGGGAGACCCAGTACTTC
d_gene: .; v_gene: TRBV2; abundance: few; j_gene: TRBJ2-4; CDR3aa: CASSESGRVDIQYF; CDR3nt: TGTGCCAGCAGTGAAAGCGGGCGGGTGGACATTCAGTACTTC
d_gene: .; v_gene: TRBV5-1; abundance: many; j_gene: TRBJ2-1; CDR3aa: CASKNLKANEQFF; CDR3nt: TGCGCCAGCAAAAATTTAAAGGCAAATGAGCAGTTCTTC
d_gene: .; v_gene: TRBV29-1; abundance: .; j_gene: TRBJ2-1; CDR3aa: CSGTEAHSRKQFF; CDR3nt: TGCAGCGGAACCGAGGCCCACTCTAGGAAGCAGTTCTTC
d_gene: TRBD1; v_gene: TRBV7-2; abundance: few; j_gene: TRBJ1-2; CDR3aa: CASSRIGMTGNGYTF; CDR3nt: TGTGCCAGCAGCCGAATAGGGATGACAGGGAATGGCTACACCTTC
d_gene: TRBD1; v_gene: TRBV10-3; abundance: .; j_gene: TRBJ1-2; CDR3aa: CAIGAGGGYGYTF; CDR3nt: TGTGCCATCGGCGCAGGGGGCGGCTATGGCTACACCTTC
d_gene: .; v_gene: TRBV6-6; abundance: .; j_gene: TRBJ1-3; CDR3aa: CASHTTGSGNTIYF; CDR3nt: TGTGCCAGTCACACCACAGGCTCTGGAAACACCATATATTTT